These 9 T cell receptor beta chains share one sample of origin, sequenced in a study of regulatory T cells in long-lasting Graves disease. Regarding time point: newly diagnosed GD, antithyroid drugs for less than 3 months. There was RNA extracted from PBMCs, and the TCR library was made from it. Both iRepertoire HTBI primers and Arm-PCR of CDR3 regions were used to build the TCR beta libraries. TCRdb reprocessed the multiplex PCR reads with MiXCR, giving one entry per CDR3 protein. Of about 500,000 distinct CDR3 sequences listed, 15% to 20% are singletons. The same sample was also studied in work on T cells in Graves' hyperthyroidism and ophthalmopathy.

The specimen comprised peripheral blood mononuclear cells (PBMCs), sampled at new diagnosis, from a patient treated with antithyroid drugs. These receptor sequences come from a man in his forties with Graves disease.

This clonotype was seen repeatedly, ten times or more. For the CDR3, the DNA is TGTGCCAGCAGTGACCGGGACCCGGATACGCAGTATTTT. Translated: CASSDRDPDTQYF. The chain links TRBV28 to TRBJ2-3; D may be TRBD1 or TRBD2 (5 bases each). Looked up from germline, CDR1 is MDHEN and CDR2 is SYDVKM. V lost 5 bases and J lost 6, with 12 bases in between. The CDR3 extends over 13 amino acids.

The V and J genes are TRBV5-1 and TRBJ2-2; D call uncertain. The CDR3 consists of 15 residues. V was clipped by 3 bases and J by 2 bases, with 11 bases between them. Germline CDR1 reads SGHRS; CDR2 reads YFSETQ. DNA for the CDR3: TGCGCCAGCAGCTGGGGTGTGGTAAACACCGGGGAGCTGTTTTTT. Protein product: CASSWGVVNTGELFF.

With regard to this clonotype: It may be a read error: a sequence one base away is much more abundant. This rearrangement joins TRBV11-2 to TRBJ1-1; D uncertain. Looked up from germline, CDR1 is SGHAT and CDR2 is FQNNGV. CDR3 length: 13 residues. CDR3 amino acids: CASSLAQNTEASF. CDR3 bases: TGTGCCAGCAGCTTAGCACAGAACACTGAAGCTTCCTTT.

This clonotype was observed once. As the CDR3 is not closed by the conserved phenylalanine or tryptophan, this likely results from a read error. CDR3 nucleotides: TGTGCCTGGAGTAGGACTAGCAGATACAATGAGCAGTTCTCC. Its protein is CAWSRTSRYNEQFS. The rearrangement uses TRBV30 and TRBJ2-1; 8 bases are a match to TRBD2. V was pared by 2 bases and J by 4 bases, with 4 bases of the junction left unmatched. Per germline, CDR1 GTSNPN and CDR2 SVGIG (reference sequence). CDR3 size: 14 residues.

The table lists this clonotype with a few counts. The V and J genes are TRBV7-9 and TRBJ2-3; a weak D match, TRBD2 (6 bases). V gave up 1 base and J gave up 6 bases, with 14 bases separating them. The CDR3 is 15 residues long. Germline CDR1 and CDR2: SEHNR and FQNEAQ (reference sequence). The CDR3 sequence: CASSLVQARGDTQYF. CDR3 nucleotide sequence: TGTGCCAGCAGCTTAGTTCAGGCCCGGGGGGATACGCAGTATTTT.

The gene calls are TRBV5-1 and TRBJ2-7; 7 bases are a match to TRBD2. Per germline, CDR1 SGHRS and CDR2 YFSETQ. V was clipped by 4 bases and J by 1 base; unmatched bases: 8. The CDR3 contains 15 residues. CDR3 in amino acids: CASSPPGSGSYEQYF. CDR3 sequence (DNA): TGCGCCAGCAGCCCCCCGGGTAGCGGGTCCTACGAGCAGTACTTC.

In this sample, this clonotype turned up a few times. The chain employs TRBV18 and TRBJ2-7; TRBD1 aligns across 7 bases. This CDR3 has 16 amino acids. The trim removed 0 bases at V and 2 bases at J, leaving 7 bases unmatched. Germline CDR1 and CDR2: KGHSH and LQKENI. The DNA for the CDR3 is TGTGCCAGCTCACCACCGTGGACAGGCCCCACCTACGAGCAGTACTTC. Translation gives CASSPPWTGPTYEQYF.

The chain uses TRBV7-2 and TRBJ2-7; the D gene is possibly TRBD1 (5 bases). Germline V gene data show CDR1 as SGHTA and CDR2 as FQGNSA. V was cut by 1 base and J by 6 bases, with 13 bases left in between. This CDR3 spans 14 amino acids. CDR3 in DNA: TGTGCCAGCAGCTTAGAGACAGTTCTCGGCGAGCAGTACTTC. It encodes CASSLETVLGEQYF.

To note about this clonotype: Its ends do not fully match the called genes, so a read error is possible. V is TRBV2 and J is TRBJ2-2, with D perhaps TRBD2 (5 bases). Germline CDR1 reads SNHLY; CDR2 reads FYNNEI. The CDR3 covers 15 residues. CDR3 DNA sequence: TGTGCCAGCAGCGAACAGACATTGAACACCGGGAAGCTGTTTTTT. This gives the protein CASSEQTLNTGKLFF.